This T cell receptor beta chain was recovered during a study of PD-L1 blockade in urothelial cancer. Whole-study findings and limits: At 3 weeks on treatment, tumor-associated clones expanded more with durable benefit.

The protocol was immunoSEQ multiplex PCR, while the TCRdb copy is restricted to in-frame clones and leaves out a portion. The profile shows fewer than 50,000 clones, about 86% of them singletons. The time point was: peripheral blood 6 weeks after treatment start. Per-patient samples, pretreatment and on-treatment, numbered 1 to 8. With regard to this clone: Its antigen is undetermined.

This CDR3 contains 15 residues. Germline lookup yields CDR1 MNHNS and CDR2 SASEGT. With 5 bases clipped from V and 3 bases from J, the junction kept 3 bases outside the gene matches. The origin of this receptor is a man aged 60 to 75 with urothelial cancer. The sample here was PBMCs, taken around atezolizumab (anti-PD-L1) treatment. The chain combines TRBV6-1 with TRBJ2-1, with TRBD2 matching 11 bases. Written as DNA, the CDR3 is TGTGCCAGCAGTACGACTAGCGGGGACTACAATGAGCAGTTCTTC. Translated: CASSTTSGDYNEQFF.